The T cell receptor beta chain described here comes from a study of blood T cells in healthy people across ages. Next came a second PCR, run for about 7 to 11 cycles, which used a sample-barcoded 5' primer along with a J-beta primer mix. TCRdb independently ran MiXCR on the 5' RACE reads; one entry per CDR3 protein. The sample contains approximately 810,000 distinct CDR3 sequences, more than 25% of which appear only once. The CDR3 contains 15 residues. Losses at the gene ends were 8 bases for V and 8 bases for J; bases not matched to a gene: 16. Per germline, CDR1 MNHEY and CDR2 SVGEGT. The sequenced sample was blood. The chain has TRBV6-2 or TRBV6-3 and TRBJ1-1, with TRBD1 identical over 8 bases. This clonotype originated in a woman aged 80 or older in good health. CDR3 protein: CASGGQGGGIWEAFF. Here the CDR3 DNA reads TGTGCCAGCGGAGGACAGGGTGGGGGAATTTGGGAAGCTTTCTTT.